Described below is a single T cell receptor beta chain sequence and its context. The antigen is unknown. This entry comes from a study of vaccination effects on CD4 cells after COVID-19. Before sequencing, viral peptide pools were used by the ViraFEST assay to expand antigen-specific CD4+ T cells. The culture ran for 10 days before CD4+ T cells were isolated. Infection with SARS-CoV-2 occurred in the person between March and December 2020, and PCR confirmed it. Serving as the negative control culture was a pool of HIV-1 Nef peptides. The authors exchanged half the medium for IL-2 medium on days 3 and 7. This CDR3 spans 13 amino acids. CDR1 SGHVS and CDR2 FQNEAQ come from the germline V gene. The ends were cut back, 1 base at V and 3 bases at J, with 6 bases in the middle. Assay: immunoSEQ multiplex PCR; the TCRdb copy retains only in-frame clones and omits some. This sample carries 70,000 or so clones, around 72% of them seen once, and the ten largest clones take over 4.5%.

Study-level findings and limits: In the late period after vaccination, infection- and vaccine-induced clones contracted markedly.

Sequencing used CD4+ T cells from PBMCs cultured with HIV peptides, obtained before COVID-19 vaccination. Subset reported: HIV-1 Nef peptide pool negative control/reference culture. V and J are TRBV7-8 and TRBJ1-2, with D perhaps TRBD1 (5 bases). The TCR was taken from a human donor who had a prior SARS-CoV-2 infection. The CDR3 DNA follows: TGTGCCAGCAGCTTAGGACAGTACTATGGCTACACCTTC. Protein sequence: CASSLGQYYGYTF.